This T cell receptor (beta chain) originates from a study of blood T cell repertoires in COVID-19. Study background: Sites in the United States, Italy and Spain provided acute and convalescent COVID-19 samples. Nucleic acid was either cDNA or gDNA, and it came from T cells, B-cell-depleted T cells, or PBMCs.

Per the authors' pipeline: Amplifying reference gene primers gave estimates of nucleated cell counts. Assay: immunoSEQ multiplex PCR; the TCRdb copy retains only in-frame clones and omits some. V and J calls and clone size follow that table, whereas D and trimming were derived from the DNA. The sample has about 310,000 clones, more than 70% seen once. This clone was detected once. The identical CDR3 is also encoded by other nucleotide sequences in the sample. Sequencing used peripheral blood. The origin of this receptor is a woman between 45 and 60 years old who had recovered from COVID-19.

This CDR3 is CASSQTDRNTEAFF. In DNA form, the CDR3 reads TGTGCCAGCAGCCAAACGGACAGGAACACTGAAGCTTTCTTT. This sequence joins TRBV3-1 (or the pseudogene TRBV3-2) and TRBJ1-1; perhaps TRBD1 as D (6 bases). Germline CDR1 is LGHDT and CDR2 is YNNKEL (reference sequence). There are 14 residues in the CDR3. Trimming removed 2 bases at V and 1 base at J, with 8 bases between.